This is a list of T cell receptor beta chains from one sample in a study of shared clonotypes between healthy human individuals. The protocol was immunoSEQ multiplex PCR, while the TCRdb copy is restricted to in-frame clones and leaves out a portion. This table has 800,000 or so clones, 96% appearing once. The sequenced sample was naive CD8+ T cells sorted from blood. These receptors all stem from a man aged 30 to 45 in good health. Both conserved end residues are part of each CDR3. The D gene is left open where the match is weak. Where a row states a size, it is once, few, many or the class of an expanded clone; other rows omit it.

TRBV4-1	-	TRBJ2-1	-	20	TGCGCCAGCAGCCCTAAGCTTTTTTGGGCAGTTCATAGCTCCTACAATGAGCAGTTCTTC	CASSPKLFWAVHSSYNEQFF
TRBV25-1	-	TRBJ2-3	-	17	TGTGCCAGCAGTGACGGTTTCGAGCTAGACTACACAGATACGCAGTATTTT	CASSDGFELDYTDTQYF
TRBV7-9	-	TRBJ2-1	-	14	TGTGCCAGCAGCTTAGTCTCCTCCTCGGGTGAGCAGTTCTTC	CASSLVSSSGEQFF
TRBV7-6	few	TRBJ1-4	-	14	TGTGCCAGCAGCTCCCGACCCGGGTTCGAAAAACTGTTTTTT	CASSSRPGFEKLFF
TRBV29-1	-	TRBJ2-1	TRBD2	14	TGCAGCGGTCACACTAGCGGGAGGGCCTATGAGCAGTTCTTC	CSGHTSGRAYEQFF
TRBV11-1	-	TRBJ2-1	-	14	TGTGCCAGCAGCTTAATGACAGAAACGGATGAGCAGTTCTTC	CASSLMTETDEQFF
TRBV4-2	-	TRBJ2-1	-	18	TGTGCCAGCAGCCACCCCATCGGGGAAAAGGGCCCCTACAATGAGCAGTTCTTC	CASSHPIGEKGPYNEQFF
TRBV21-1	-	TRBJ2-3	-	17	TGTGCCAGCAGCACCCAAGATTACAGGGGGCGCTTAGATACGCAGTATTTT	CASSTQDYRGRLDTQYF
TRBV5-1	-	TRBJ2-5	-	13	TGCGCCAGCAGCACGGACTATTTGGAGACCCAGTACTTC	CASSTDYLETQYF
TRBV15	-	TRBJ2-6	-	20	TGTGCCACCAGCAGAGATGTGGGGGGTATCCCTGGCTCTGGGGCCAACGTCCTGACTTTC	CATSRDVGGIPGSGANVLTF
TRBV10-3	-	TRBJ1-5	-	16	TGTGCCATCAGTGAGACGGGGGCGGGTAACAATCAGCCCCAGCATTTT	CAISETGAGNNQPQHF
TRBV4-1	-	TRBJ2-7	-	15	TGCGCCAGCAGCCCTGGACCCCTCAGCTCCTACGAGCAGTACTTC	CASSPGPLSSYEQYF
TRBV7-9	-	TRBJ2-3	-	16	TGTGCCAGCAGCCTCCCTACGGGAGAAGGCCCAGATACGCAGTATTTT	CASSLPTGEGPDTQYF
TRBV6-5	-	TRBJ1-2	-	13	TGTGCCAGCAGTTACCAGGGCACGGGGGGCTACACCTTC	CASSYQGTGGYTF
TRBV21-1	-	TRBJ2-7	-	16	TGTGCCAGCAGCAAAGCGATAAGGGATCCCTCCTACGAGCAGTACTTC	CASSKAIRDPSYEQYF
TRBV5-8	-	TRBJ2-6	-	18	TGTGCCAGCAGCCCTGGGTGGCAGGGGATCTCTGGGGCCAACGTCCTGACTTTC	CASSPGWQGISGANVLTF
TRBV15	-	TRBJ1-1	-	15	TGTGCCACCAGCAGACCTGTCGGGGCGCGGACTGAAGCTTTCTTT	CATSRPVGARTEAFF
TRBV7-9	-	TRBJ2-1	-	16	TGTGCCAGCAGCGTCACCTTAGCGGAGTCCGGTTATGAGCAGTTCTTC	CASSVTLAESGYEQFF
TRBV13	-	TRBJ2-2	-	12	TGTGCCAGCAACCCTGCGTCTGGGGAGCTGTTTTTT	CASNPASGELFF
TRBV2	-	TRBJ2-7	-	15	TGTGCCAGCAGCCCCGACTTCGGGAGCTTGAACGAGCAGTACTTC	CASSPDFGSLNEQYF
TRBV5-1	-	TRBJ1-5	-	14	TGCGCCAGCAGCCCAACAGGGTATGATCAGCCCCAGCATTTT	CASSPTGYDQPQHF
TRBV27	-	TRBJ1-1	-	17	TGTGCCAGCAGGTCAAAATCAGGGCCCTATTTGAACACTGAAGCTTTCTTT	CASRSKSGPYLNTEAFF
TRBV4-1	once	TRBJ2-1	TRBD2	15	TGCGCCAGCAGCCAAAGGACTAGCGGGTACAATGAGCAGTTCTTC	CASSQRTSGYNEQFF
TRBV5-8	once	TRBJ2-3	-	15	TGTGCCAGCAGCTTGGTTCCGGGAAGCACAGATACGCAGTATTTT	CASSLVPGSTDTQYF
TRBV28	-	TRBJ1-1	-	13	TGTGCCAGCAGGGCTGGGACCCACACTGAAGCTTTCTTT	CASRAGTHTEAFF
TRBV18	-	TRBJ2-5	-	12	TGTGCCAGCTCCCGGGCGTTGGAGACCCAGTACTTC	CASSRALETQYF
TRBV5-4	-	TRBJ1-4	-	14	TGTGCCAGCAGCTTGGCCGGGAGTAATGAAAAACTGTTTTTT	CASSLAGSNEKLFF
TRBV30	-	TRBJ1-2	-	15	TGTGCCTGGAGCCGGGACCGACTCCCTAACTATGGCTACACCTTC	CAWSRDRLPNYGYTF
TRBV28	-	TRBJ2-7	-	15	TGTGCCAGCAGTGCCACAGGGAAGTGGTTCTACGAGCAGTACTTC	CASSATGKWFYEQYF
TRBV5-4	-	TRBJ2-7	-	14	TGTGCCAGCAGCTTGTATACCAGGGGAGGCGAGCAGTACTTC	CASSLYTRGGEQYF
TRBV7-8	-	TRBJ2-1	TRBD2	15	TGTGCCAGCATCGGACTGGCGGGGGCCTACAATGAGCAGTTCTTC	CASIGLAGAYNEQFF
TRBV7-2	-	TRBJ2-2	-	17	TGTGCCAGCAGCCCGGATCTCAGGGGAGGGCCGACCGGGGAGCTGTTTTTT	CASSPDLRGGPTGELFF
TRBV13	-	TRBJ2-1	TRBD2	17	TGTGCCAGCAGCTTACGGGGAGGGGCTGGACGCTACAATGAGCAGTTCTTC	CASSLRGGAGRYNEQFF